These 13 T cell receptor beta chains came from one sample sequenced in a study of T cell changes during pregnancy in multiple sclerosis. Method: immunoSEQ multiplex PCR; TCRdb's copy keeps in-frame clones and lacks some. Here the sample spans some 70,000 clones, more than 80% being singletons. The sample was peripheral blood, taken in the second trimester of pregnancy. The receptors originated from a female donor in good health, enrolled as a control in a pregnancy study.

The chain joins TRBV10-3 to TRBJ2-3; TRBD1 agrees at 8 bases. CDR1 is ENHRY, CDR2 SYGVKD, per germline. J lost 0 bases, V lost 4 bases, and 6 bases had no gene match. The CDR3 is made up of 16 amino acids. The CDR3 DNA reads TGTGCCATCAGTGGGGGGACAGGAACTAGCACAGATACGCAGTATTTT. Its translation: CAISGGTGTSTDTQYF.

The chain carries TRBV5-6 and TRBJ2-2, with 8 bases identical to TRBD1. V was clipped by 10 bases and J by 3 bases; unmatched bases: 5. This CDR3 has 13 amino acids. The V gene's germline CDR1 is SGHDT and CDR2 YYEEEE. Here the CDR3 DNA reads TGTGCCGCCCGGGACAGGCACACCGGGGAGCTGTTTTTT. Translation: CAARDRHTGELFF. Combining the CDR3 with reference TRBV5-6 and TRBJ2-2 gives the whole variable domain DAGVTQSPTHLIKTRGQQVTLRCSPKSGHDTVSWYQQALGQGPQFIFQYYEEEERQRGNFPDRFSGHQFPNYSSELNVNALLLGDSALYLCAARDRHTGELFFGEGSRLTVL.

This clone was counted once. The chain employs TRBV5-3 and TRBJ1-5; 11 bases match TRBD1. TRBV5-3 is an ORF; its function is uncertain. The J segment lost 3 bases and the V segment lost 4 bases, leaving 21 bases of the junction unmatched. The CDR3 spans 21 residues. CDR3 nucleotides: TGTGCCAGAAGCCCGGGGGGGGACAGGGGGTCCCGGCGGGACCCCAATCAGCCCCAGCATTTT. Translated: CARSPGGDRGSRRDPNQPQHF.

This chain connects TRBV5-4 to TRBJ1-2; 9 bases fit TRBD1. Trimming took 4 bases from V and 7 from J; bases not matched to a gene: 14. Germline V gene sequence: CDR1 SGHNT, CDR2 YYREEE (reference sequence). The CDR3 is 16 residues long. The CDR3 DNA follows: TGTGCCAGCAGCCTAGCCCGGGACAGGGTTCCAAGTGGCTACACCTTC. It codes for CASSLARDRVPSGYTF.

J is TRBJ1-3 and V is TRBV5-1; 7 bases are a match to TRBD1. This CDR3 region has 20 residues. J lost 5 bases, V lost 1 base, and 21 bases had no gene match. Per germline, CDR1 SGHRS and CDR2 YFSETQ. The CDR3 spells CASSLRGGDDGLSIRNTIYF. In DNA, the CDR3 is TGCGCCAGCAGCTTGCGAGGGGGCGATGACGGACTGTCGATTAGAAACACCATATATTTT.

This clone was recorded only once. The V call is TRBV7-8, the J call TRBJ2-7; D possibly corresponds to TRBD2 (5 bases). The V gene's germline CDR1 is SGHVS and CDR2 FQNEAQ. This CDR3 is 16 amino acids long. V was pared by 3 bases and J by 2 bases, with 17 bases between. CDR3: CASSLVAAGSTYEQYF. Here the CDR3 DNA reads TGTGCCAGCAGCTTGGTTGCTGCGGGCTCCACCTACGAGCAGTACTTC.

The chain uses TRBV27 and TRBJ2-1; 9 nucleotides match TRBD2. This CDR3 comprises 18 residues. Trimming removed 1 base from V and 3 bases from J; junction bases left unmatched: 10. CDR1 and CDR2 from the germline V gene are MNHEY and SMNVEV (reference sequence). The DNA of the CDR3 is TGTGCCAGCAGTTTATTTCACCCTGGTAGCGGGGGCTACAATGAGCAGTTCTTC. Translating gives CASSLFHPGSGGYNEQFF.

This clone was counted a single time. CDR3 sequence: CARSHNCGSRANEKLFF. CDR3 sequence (DNA): TGTGCCAGAAGCCATAATTGCGGGAGTAGAGCTAATGAAAAACTGTTTTTT. J is TRBJ1-4 and V is TRBV5-3; no definite D call. TRBV5-3 is given ORF status, its function remaining uncertain. The CDR3 is made up of 17 amino acids. The V and J ends lost 4 bases and 3 bases respectively, with 19 bases between them.

The V call is TRBV7-2, the J call TRBJ2-1, with a tentative D call TRBD1 (5 bases). CDR1 and CDR2 from the germline V gene are SGHTA and FQGNSA. The CDR3 has 14 residues. V gave up 1 base and J gave up 3 bases, with 7 bases separating them. The CDR3 DNA is TGTGCCAGCAGCTTAGGACAGAACTACAATGAGCAGTTCTTC. Protein: CASSLGQNYNEQFF.

The V and J genes are TRBV19 and TRBJ1-5, with 7 bases aligning to TRBD1. Germline V gene sequence: CDR1 LNHDA, CDR2 SQIVND (reference sequence). V shed 5 bases and J 5 bases; nucleotides not matched to a gene: 12. This CDR3 contains 16 residues. The CDR3, as DNA: TGTGCCAGTAGTCCAACAGGGGCGCGGGGCGATCAGCCCCAGCATTTT. This translates into CASSPTGARGDQPQHF.

This chain connects TRBV7-9 to TRBJ2-7; 10 nucleotides align to TRBD1. V dropped 11 bases and J dropped 1; count of bases not matched to a gene: 5. CDR1 SEHNR and CDR2 FQNEAQ come from the germline V gene (reference sequence). The CDR3 has 13 amino acids. This CDR3 reads CASGTGASYEQYF. CDR3 bases: TGTGCCTCTGGGACAGGGGCATCCTACGAGCAGTACTTC.

The chain carries TRBV4-3 and TRBJ2-2; 10 bases match TRBD1. CDR1 and CDR2 from the germline V gene are LGHNA and YSLEER. This CDR3 is built from 17 residues. V was clipped by 3 bases and J by 5 bases; unmatched bases: 9. The CDR3 nucleotides read TGCGCCAGCAGCCATCCTGACAGGGGGCGGAAGACCGGGGAGCTGTTTTTT. Translation gives CASSHPDRGRKTGELFF.

This chain connects TRBV5-8 to TRBJ1-4, with TRBD1 matching over 7 bases. V shed 3 bases and J 5 bases; nucleotides not matched to a gene: 4. The CDR3 covers 14 residues. Germline V CDR1 and CDR2: SGHTS, YDEGEE. The CDR3 sequence: CASSSGGANEKLFF. CDR3 nucleotides: TGTGCCAGCAGCTCAGGGGGAGCGAATGAAAAACTGTTTTTT.